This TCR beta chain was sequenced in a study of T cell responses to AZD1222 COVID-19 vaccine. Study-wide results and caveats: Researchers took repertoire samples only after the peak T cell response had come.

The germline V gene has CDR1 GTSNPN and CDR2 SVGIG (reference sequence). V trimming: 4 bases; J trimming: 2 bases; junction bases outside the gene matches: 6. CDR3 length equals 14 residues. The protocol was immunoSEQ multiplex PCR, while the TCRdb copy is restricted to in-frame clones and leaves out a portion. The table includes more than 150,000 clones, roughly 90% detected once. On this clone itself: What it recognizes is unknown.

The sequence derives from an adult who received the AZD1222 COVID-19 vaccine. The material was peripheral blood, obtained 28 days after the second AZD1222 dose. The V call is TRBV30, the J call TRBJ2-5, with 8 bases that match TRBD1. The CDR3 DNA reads TGTGCCTGGACAGGGGGCCTCCTACAAGAGACCCAGTACTTC. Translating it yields CAWTGGLLQETQYF.